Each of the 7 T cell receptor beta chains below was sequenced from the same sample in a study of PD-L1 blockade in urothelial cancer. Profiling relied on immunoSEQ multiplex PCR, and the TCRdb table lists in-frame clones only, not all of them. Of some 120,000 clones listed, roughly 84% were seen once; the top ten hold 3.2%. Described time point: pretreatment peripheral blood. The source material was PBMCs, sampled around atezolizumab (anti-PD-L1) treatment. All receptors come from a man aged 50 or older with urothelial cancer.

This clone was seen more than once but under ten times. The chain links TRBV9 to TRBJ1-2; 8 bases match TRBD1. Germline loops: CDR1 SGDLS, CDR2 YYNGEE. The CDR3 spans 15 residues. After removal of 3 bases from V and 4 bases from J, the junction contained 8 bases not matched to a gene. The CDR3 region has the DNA TGTGCCAGCAGCGCGAGACAGGGGACGGGCTATGGCTACACCTTC. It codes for CASSARQGTGYGYTF.

CDR3 in amino acids: CASKIAGARETQYF. The DNA for the CDR3 is TGTGCCAGCAAAATAGCGGGAGCCCGGGAGACCCAGTACTTC. The chain links TRBV28 to TRBJ2-5, with 9 bases lining up with TRBD2. Germline-derived CDR1 and CDR2 are MDHEN and SYDVKM. Trimming at V came to 7 bases and at J to 5 bases, leaving 8 bases not matched to a gene. The CDR3 consists of 14 residues.

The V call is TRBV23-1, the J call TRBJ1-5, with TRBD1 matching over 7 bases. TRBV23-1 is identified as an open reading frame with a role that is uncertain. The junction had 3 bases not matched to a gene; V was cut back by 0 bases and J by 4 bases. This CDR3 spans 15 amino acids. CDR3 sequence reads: CASSQSTGENQPQHF. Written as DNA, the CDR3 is TGCGCCAGCAGTCAATCTACAGGGGAGAATCAGCCCCAGCATTTT.

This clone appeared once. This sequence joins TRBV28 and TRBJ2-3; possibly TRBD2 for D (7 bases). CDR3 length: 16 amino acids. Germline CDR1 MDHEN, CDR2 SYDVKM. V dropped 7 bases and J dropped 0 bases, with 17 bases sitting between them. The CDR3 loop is CASIREGGLSTDTQYF. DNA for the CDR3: TGTGCCAGCATCCGAGAGGGGGGGTTGAGCACAGATACGCAGTATTTT.

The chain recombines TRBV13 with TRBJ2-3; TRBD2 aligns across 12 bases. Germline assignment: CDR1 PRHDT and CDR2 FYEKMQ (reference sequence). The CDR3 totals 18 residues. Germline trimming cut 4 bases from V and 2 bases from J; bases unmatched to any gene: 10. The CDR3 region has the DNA TGTGCCAGCAGCTCGCTAGCGGGAGGGGGGGCCCTCACAGATACGCAGTATTTT. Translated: CASSSLAGGGALTDTQYF.

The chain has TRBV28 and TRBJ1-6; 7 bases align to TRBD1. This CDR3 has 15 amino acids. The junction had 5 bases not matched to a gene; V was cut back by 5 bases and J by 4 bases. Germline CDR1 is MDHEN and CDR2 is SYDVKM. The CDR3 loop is CASSPGQVYNSPLHF. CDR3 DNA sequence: TGTGCCAGCAGTCCCGGACAGGTATATAATTCACCCCTCCACTTT.

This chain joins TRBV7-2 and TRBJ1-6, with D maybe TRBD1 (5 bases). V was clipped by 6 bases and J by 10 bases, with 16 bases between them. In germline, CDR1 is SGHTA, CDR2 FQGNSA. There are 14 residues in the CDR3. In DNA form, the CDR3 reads TGTGCCAGCAGGGGAGGGGTAGGCGGGTCACCCCTCCACTTT. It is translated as CASRGGVGGSPLHF.